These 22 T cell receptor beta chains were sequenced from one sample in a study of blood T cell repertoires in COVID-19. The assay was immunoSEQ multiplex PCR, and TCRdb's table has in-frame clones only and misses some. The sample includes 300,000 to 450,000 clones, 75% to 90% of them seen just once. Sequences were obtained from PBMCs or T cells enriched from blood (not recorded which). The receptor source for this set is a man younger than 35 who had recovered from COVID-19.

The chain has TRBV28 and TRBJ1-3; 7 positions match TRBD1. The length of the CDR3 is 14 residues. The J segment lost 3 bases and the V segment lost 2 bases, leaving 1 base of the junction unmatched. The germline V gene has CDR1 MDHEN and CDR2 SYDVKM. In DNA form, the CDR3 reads TGTGCCAGCAGTTTAGACAGGGTTGGAAACACCATATATTTT. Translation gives CASSLDRVGNTIYF. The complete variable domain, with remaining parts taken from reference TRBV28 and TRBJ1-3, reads DVKVTQSSRYLVKRTGEKVFLECVQDMDHENMFWYRQDPGLGLRLIYFSYDVKMKEKGDIPEGYSVSREKKERFSLILESASTNQTSMYLCASSLDRVGNTIYFGEGSWLTVV.

CDR3: CASSLYALAGGRETQYF. The CDR3 nucleotides are TGTGCCAGCAGCTTATACGCTCTAGCGGGAGGGCGGGAGACCCAGTACTTC. The J gene is TRBJ2-5, the V gene TRBV7-7; 12 bases line up with TRBD2. Trimming removed 2 bases from V and 5 bases from J; junction bases left unmatched: 9. CDR3 length: 17 amino acids. In germline, CDR1 is SSHAT, CDR2 FNYEAQ (reference sequence).

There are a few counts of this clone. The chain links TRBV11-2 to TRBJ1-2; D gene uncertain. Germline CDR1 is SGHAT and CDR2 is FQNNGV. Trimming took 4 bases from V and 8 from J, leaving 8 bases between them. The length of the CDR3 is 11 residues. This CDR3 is CASSSPGGYTF. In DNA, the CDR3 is TGTGCCAGCAGCTCCCCCGGGGGCTACACCTTC.

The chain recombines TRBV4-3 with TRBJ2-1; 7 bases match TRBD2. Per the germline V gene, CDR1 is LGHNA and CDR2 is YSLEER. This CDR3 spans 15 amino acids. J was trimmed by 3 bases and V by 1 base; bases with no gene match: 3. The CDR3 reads CASSQGASGYNEQFF. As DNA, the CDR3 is TGCGCCAGCAGCCAAGGAGCTAGCGGCTACAATGAGCAGTTCTTC.

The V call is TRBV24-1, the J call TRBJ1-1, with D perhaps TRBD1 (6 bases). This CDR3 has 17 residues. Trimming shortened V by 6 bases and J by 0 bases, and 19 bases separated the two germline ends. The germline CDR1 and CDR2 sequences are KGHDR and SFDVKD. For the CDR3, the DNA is TGTGCCACCAGTCCACAGGGAACCCCGGCCATGAACACTGAAGCTTTCTTT. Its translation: CATSPQGTPAMNTEAFF.

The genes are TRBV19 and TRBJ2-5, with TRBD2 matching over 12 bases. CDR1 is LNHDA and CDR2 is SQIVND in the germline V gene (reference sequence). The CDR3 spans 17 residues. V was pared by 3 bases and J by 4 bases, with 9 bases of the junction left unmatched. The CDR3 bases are TGTGCCAGTAGTATGGGGCTACTAGCGGGAGGAGGAGAGACCCAGTACTTC. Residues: CASSMGLLAGGGETQYF.

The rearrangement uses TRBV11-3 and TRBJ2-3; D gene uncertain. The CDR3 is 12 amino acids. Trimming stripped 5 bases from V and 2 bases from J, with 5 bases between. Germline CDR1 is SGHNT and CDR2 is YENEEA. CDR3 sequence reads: CASSQNTDTQYF. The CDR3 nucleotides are TGTGCCAGCAGCCAAAACACAGATACGCAGTATTTT.

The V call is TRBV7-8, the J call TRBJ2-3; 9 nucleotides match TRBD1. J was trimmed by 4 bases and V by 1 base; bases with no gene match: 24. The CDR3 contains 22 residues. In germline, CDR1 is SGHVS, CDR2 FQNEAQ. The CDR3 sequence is CASSLGSVGNRGRPIEADTQYF. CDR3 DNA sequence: TGTGCCAGCAGCTTAGGAAGCGTTGGAAACAGGGGGCGCCCCATTGAGGCAGATACGCAGTATTTT.

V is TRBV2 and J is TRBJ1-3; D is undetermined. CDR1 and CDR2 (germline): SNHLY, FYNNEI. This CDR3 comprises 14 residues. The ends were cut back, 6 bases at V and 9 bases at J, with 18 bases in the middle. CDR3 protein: CASSLLEESSTIYF. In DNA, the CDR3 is TGTGCCAGCAGCCTCTTGGAGGAAAGTAGCACCATATATTTT.

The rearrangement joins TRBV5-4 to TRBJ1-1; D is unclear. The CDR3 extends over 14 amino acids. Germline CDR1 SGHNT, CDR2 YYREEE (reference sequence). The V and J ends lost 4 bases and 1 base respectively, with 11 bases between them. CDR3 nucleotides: TGTGCCAGCAGCCTGGAGCTTCGGAACACTGAAGCTTTCTTT. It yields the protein CASSLELRNTEAFF.

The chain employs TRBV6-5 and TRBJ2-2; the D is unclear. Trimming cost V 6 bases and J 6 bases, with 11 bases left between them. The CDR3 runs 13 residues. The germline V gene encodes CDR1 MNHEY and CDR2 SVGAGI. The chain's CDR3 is CASRGQLAGELFF. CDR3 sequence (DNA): TGTGCCAGCAGGGGCCAGTTGGCCGGGGAGCTGTTTTTT.

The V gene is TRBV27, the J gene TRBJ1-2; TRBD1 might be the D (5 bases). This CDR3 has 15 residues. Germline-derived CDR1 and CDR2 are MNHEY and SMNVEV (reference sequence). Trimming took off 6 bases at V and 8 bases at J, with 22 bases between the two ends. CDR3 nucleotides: TGTGCCAGCAGCAAAGGGGATCTCGCCTCTTTCGGCTACACCTTC. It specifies CASSKGDLASFGYTF.

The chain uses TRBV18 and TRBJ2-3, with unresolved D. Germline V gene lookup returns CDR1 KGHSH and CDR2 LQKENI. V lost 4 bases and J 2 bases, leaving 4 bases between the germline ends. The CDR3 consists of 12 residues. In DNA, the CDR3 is TGTGCCAGCTCACGGGCCACAGATACGCAGTATTTT. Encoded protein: CASSRATDTQYF.

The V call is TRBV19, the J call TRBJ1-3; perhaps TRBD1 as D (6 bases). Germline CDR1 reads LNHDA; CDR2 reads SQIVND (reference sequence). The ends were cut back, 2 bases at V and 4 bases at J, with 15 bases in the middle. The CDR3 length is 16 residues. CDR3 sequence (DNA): TGTGCCAGTAGTATATCGGCAGGGGTGGACGGAAACACCATATATTTT. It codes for CASSISAGVDGNTIYF.

This CDR3 reads CASSTGRRPPYF. The DNA for the CDR3 is TGTGCCAGTAGTACAGGGCGCCGTCCCCCGTACTTC. This chain joins TRBV19 and TRBJ2-4; maybe TRBD1 (5 bases). The CDR3 length is 12 residues. Germline V gene data show CDR1 as LNHDA and CDR2 as SQIVND (reference sequence). Between the trimmed V and J ends, which lost 4 bases and 15 bases, there was a span of 16 bases. Full variable domain (remainder filled in from reference TRBV19 and TRBJ2-4): DGGITQSPKYLFRKEGQNVTLSCEQNLNHDAMYWYRQDPGQGLRLIYYSQIVNDFQKGDIAEGYSVSREKKESFPLTVTSAQKNPTAFYLCASSTGRRPPYFGAGTRLSVL.

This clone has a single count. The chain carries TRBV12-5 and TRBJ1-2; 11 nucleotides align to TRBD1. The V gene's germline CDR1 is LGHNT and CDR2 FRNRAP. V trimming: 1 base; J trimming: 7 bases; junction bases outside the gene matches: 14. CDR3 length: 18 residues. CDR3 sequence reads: CASGLARLGTGGLSGYTF. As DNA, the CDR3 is TGTGCTAGTGGTTTGGCACGGCTCGGGACAGGGGGTCTGAGTGGCTACACCTTC. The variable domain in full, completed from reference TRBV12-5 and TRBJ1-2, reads DARVTQTPRHKVTEMGQEVTMRCQPILGHNTVFWYRQTMMQGLELLAYFRNRAPLDDSGMPKDRFSAEMPDATLATLKIQPSEPRDSAVYFCASGLARLGTGGLSGYTFGSGTRLTVV.

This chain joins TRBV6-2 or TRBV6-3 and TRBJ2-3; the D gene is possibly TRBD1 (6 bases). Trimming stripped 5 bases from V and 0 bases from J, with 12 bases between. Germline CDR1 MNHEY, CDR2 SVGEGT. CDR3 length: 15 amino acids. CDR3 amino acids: CASSPGQSSTDTQYF. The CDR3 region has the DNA TGTGCCAGCAGTCCCGGACAGAGTAGCACAGATACGCAGTATTTT.

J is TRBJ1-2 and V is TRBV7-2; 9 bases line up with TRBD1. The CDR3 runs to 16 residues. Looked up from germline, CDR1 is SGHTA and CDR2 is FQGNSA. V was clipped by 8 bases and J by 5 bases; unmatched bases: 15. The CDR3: CASSPGQGIVLYGYTF. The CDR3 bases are TGTGCCAGCTCCCCGGGACAGGGTATAGTCCTTTATGGCTACACCTTC.

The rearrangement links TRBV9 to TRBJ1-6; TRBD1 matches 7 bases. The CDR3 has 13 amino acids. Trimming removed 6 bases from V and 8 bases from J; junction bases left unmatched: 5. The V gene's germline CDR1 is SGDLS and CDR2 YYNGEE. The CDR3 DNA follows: TGTGCCAGCACGACAGGGCTCCATTCACCCCTCCACTTT. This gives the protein CASTTGLHSPLHF. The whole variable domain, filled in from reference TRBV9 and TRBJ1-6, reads DSGVTQTPKHLITATGQRVTLRCSPRSGDLSVYWYQQSLDQGLQFLIQYYNGEERAKGNILERFSAQQFPDLHSELNLSSLELGDSALYFCASTTGLHSPLHFGNGTRLTVT.

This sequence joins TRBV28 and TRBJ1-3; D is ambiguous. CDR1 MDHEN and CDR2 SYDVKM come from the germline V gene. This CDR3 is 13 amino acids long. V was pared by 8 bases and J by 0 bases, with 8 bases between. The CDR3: CASRDHSGNTIYF. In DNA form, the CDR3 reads TGTGCCAGCCGGGATCACTCTGGAAACACCATATATTTT.

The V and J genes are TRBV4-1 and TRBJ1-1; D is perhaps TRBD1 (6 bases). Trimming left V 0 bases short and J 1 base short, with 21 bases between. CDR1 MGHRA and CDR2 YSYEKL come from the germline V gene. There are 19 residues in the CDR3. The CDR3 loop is CASSQDTHRVFEKNTEAFF. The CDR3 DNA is TGCGCCAGCAGCCAAGATACGCACAGGGTATTCGAGAAGAACACTGAAGCTTTCTTT.

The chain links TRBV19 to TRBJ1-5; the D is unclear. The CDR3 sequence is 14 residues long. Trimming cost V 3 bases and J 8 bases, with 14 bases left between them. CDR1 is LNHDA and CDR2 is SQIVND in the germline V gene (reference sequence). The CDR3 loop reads CASSIMAAGKPQHF. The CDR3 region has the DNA TGTGCCAGTAGTATTATGGCCGCGGGGAAGCCCCAGCATTTT.